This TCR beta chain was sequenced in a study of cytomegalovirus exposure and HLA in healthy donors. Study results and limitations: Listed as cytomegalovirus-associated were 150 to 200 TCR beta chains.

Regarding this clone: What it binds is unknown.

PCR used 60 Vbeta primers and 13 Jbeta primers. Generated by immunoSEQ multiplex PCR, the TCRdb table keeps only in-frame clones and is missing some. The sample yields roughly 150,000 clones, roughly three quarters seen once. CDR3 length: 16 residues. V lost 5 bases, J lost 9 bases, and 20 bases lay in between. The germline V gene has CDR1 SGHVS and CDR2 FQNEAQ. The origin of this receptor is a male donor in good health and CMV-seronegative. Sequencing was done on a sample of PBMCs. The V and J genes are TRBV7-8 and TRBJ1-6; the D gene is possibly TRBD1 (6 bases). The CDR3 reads CASSPLGGGLGSPLHF. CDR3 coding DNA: TGTGCCAGCAGCCCCCTCGGGGGGGGGCTGGGTTCACCCCTCCACTTT. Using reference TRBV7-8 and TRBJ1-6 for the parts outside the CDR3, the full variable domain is GAGVSQSPRYKVAKRGQDVALRCDPISGHVSLFWYQQALGQGPEFLTYFQNEAQLDKSGLPSDRFFAERPEGSVSTLKIQRTQQEDSAVYLCASSPLGGGLGSPLHFGNGTRLTVT.